This is a list of T cell receptor beta chains from one sample in a study of shared clonotypes between healthy human individuals. Data came from immunoSEQ multiplex PCR; TCRdb stores just in-frame clones and leaves some out. The data show around 1,000,000 clones, approximately 80% seen once. Sequences were obtained from memory CD4+ T cells from PBMCs. The receptors come from a man younger than 30 in good health. Some clones in this sample may be carry-over from other donors' samples. Both conserved end residues are part of each CDR3. Fields, in order: clone size, J gene, V gene, D gene, CDR3 DNA, CDR3 protein. The D gene is left open where the match is weak. Only some rows state a clone size, as once, few, many or a class for expanded clones.

few	TRBJ1-4	TRBV7-9	TRBD1	TGTGCCAGCAGCTCCGGACAGGGTGGGAAGAGTGAAAAACTGTTTTTT	CASSSGQGGKSEKLFF
-	TRBJ2-7	TRBV18	-	TGTGCCAGCTCACCAGAACGGGACTCCTACGAGCAGTACTTC	CASSPERDSYEQYF
-	TRBJ2-7	TRBV6-1	-	TGTGCCAGCAGAGACGGGAGCTCCTACGAGCAGTACTTC	CASRDGSSYEQYF
once	TRBJ2-2	TRBV15	TRBD2	TGTGCCACCAGCAGAGATCTAGCGGGAGTTATTGGCACCGGGGAGCTGTTTTTT	CATSRDLAGVIGTGELFF
-	TRBJ2-1	TRBV19	TRBD2	TGTGCCAGTAGTATGGGACTAGCGGGAGGGCCTGGGTACAATGAGCAGTTCTTC	CASSMGLAGGPGYNEQFF
-	TRBJ1-5	TRBV6-6	-	TGTGCCAGCAGTTACGGCAGGGGCCAGCCCCAGCATTTT	CASSYGRGQPQHF
-	TRBJ2-7	TRBV6-6	-	TGTGCCAGCAGTTCCCCCGAAGCCGAGCAGTACTTC	CASSSPEAEQYF
-	TRBJ1-2	TRBV25-1	TRBD1	TGTGCCAGCAGTGCGGACAGGGGTCAGAACTATGGCTACACCTTC	CASSADRGQNYGYTF
few	TRBJ2-5	TRBV5-8	-	TGTGCCAGCAGCTTTCACCAAGAGACCCAGTACTTC	CASSFHQETQYF
-	TRBJ2-3	TRBV9	TRBD1	TGTGCCAGCAGCGCGAAAAACAGGGGGCAGTTTGATACGCAGTATTTT	CASSAKNRGQFDTQYF
-	TRBJ1-5	TRBV5-5	-	TGTGCCAGCAGCGCACGGACCCCTCCCCGGAGCAATCAGCCCCAGCATTTT	CASSARTPPRSNQPQHF
-	TRBJ1-3	TRBV19	-	TGTGCCAGTAGCTCTAGCGGGGTTACGAGCTCTGGAAACACCATATATTTT	CASSSSGVTSSGNTIYF
-	TRBJ1-2	TRBV27	-	TGTGCCAGCAGTTTTAGCGGGGGACGATCTGGCTACACCTTC	CASSFSGGRSGYTF
few	TRBJ2-5	TRBV11-2	TRBD2	TGTGCCAGCAGCATTACGGGGAGGGTTGAGACCCAGTACTTC	CASSITGRVETQYF
-	TRBJ2-1	TRBV11-2	TRBD2	TGTGCCAGCAGAAGACTAGCGGGACTCGATGAGCAGTTCTTC	CASRRLAGLDEQFF
-	TRBJ2-1	TRBV6-6	-	TGTGCCAGCAGACTAGGGCTGACCAATGAGCAGTTCTTC	CASRLGLTNEQFF
-	TRBJ1-5	TRBV7-9	-	TGTGCCAGCAGCTTAAGCAGGACGGATCAGCCCCAGCATTTT	CASSLSRTDQPQHF
-	TRBJ1-2	TRBV6-5	-	TGTGCCAGCAGTTACTCACAGGGAGCGTATGGCTACACCTTC	CASSYSQGAYGYTF
-	TRBJ2-7	TRBV19	-	TGTGCCAGTAGTATAGCGGGGAGAGAAGAGCAGTACTTC	CASSIAGREEQYF
once	TRBJ1-1	TRBV11-2	-	TGTGCCAGCAGCTTAGATCGGGAGACTGAAGCTTTCTTT	CASSLDRETEAFF
-	TRBJ2-1	TRBV5-1	TRBD2	TGCGCCAGCAGCCTCGGACTAGCCCAGAACAATGAGCAGTTCTTC	CASSLGLAQNNEQFF
-	TRBJ2-2	TRBV11-1	TRBD2	TGTGCCAGCAGCTCCCTAAGCGGGAGGGCCGGGGGATCCGGGGAGCTGTTTTTT	CASSSLSGRAGGSGELFF
-	TRBJ2-5	TRBV5-1	-	TGCGCCAGCATCGGGGGGCAGGGTGAGACCCAGTACTTC	CASIGGQGETQYF
-	TRBJ1-2	TRBV28	-	TGTGCCAGCAGTCCTGGGACCGAACTGATTGGCTACACCTTC	CASSPGTELIGYTF
-	TRBJ1-1	TRBV19	-	TGTGCCAGTAGTATAGCGGGGGCCACCAACACTGAAGCTTTCTTT	CASSIAGATNTEAFF